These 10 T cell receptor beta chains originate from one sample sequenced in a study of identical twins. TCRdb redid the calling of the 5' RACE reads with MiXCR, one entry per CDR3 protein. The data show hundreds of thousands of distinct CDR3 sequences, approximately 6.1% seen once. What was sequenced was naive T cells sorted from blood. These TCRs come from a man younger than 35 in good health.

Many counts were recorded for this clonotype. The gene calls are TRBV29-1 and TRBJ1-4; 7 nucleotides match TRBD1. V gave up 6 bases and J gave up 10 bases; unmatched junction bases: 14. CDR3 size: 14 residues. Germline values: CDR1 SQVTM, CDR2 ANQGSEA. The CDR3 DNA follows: TGCAGCGTCATGGAATTGGGACAGTCAGGAAAACTGTTTTTT. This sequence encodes CSVMELGQSGKLFF.

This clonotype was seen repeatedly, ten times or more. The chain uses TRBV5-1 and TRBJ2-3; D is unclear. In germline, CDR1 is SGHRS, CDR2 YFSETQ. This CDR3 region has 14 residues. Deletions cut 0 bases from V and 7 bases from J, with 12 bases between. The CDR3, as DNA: TGCGCCAGCAGCTTGGAGGTGTCCCTCAATACGCAGTATTTT. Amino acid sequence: CASSLEVSLNTQYF.

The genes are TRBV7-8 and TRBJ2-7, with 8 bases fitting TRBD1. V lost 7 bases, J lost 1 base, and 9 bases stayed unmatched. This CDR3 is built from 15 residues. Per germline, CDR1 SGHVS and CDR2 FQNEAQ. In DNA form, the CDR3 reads TGTGCCAGCACCTTCCACCGGGACAGGTCCTACGAGCAGTACTTC. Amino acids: CASTFHRDRSYEQYF.

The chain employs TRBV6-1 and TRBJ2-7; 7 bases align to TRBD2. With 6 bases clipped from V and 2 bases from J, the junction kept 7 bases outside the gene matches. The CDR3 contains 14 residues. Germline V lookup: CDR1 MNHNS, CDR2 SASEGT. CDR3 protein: CASRGRDYPYEQYF. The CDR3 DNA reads TGTGCCAGCAGGGGGAGGGACTACCCCTACGAGCAGTACTTC.

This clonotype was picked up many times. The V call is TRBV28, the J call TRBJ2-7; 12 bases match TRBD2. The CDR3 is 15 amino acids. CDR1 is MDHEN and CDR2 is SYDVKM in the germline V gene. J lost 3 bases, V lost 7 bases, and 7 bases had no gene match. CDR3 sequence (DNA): TGTGCCAGCAATCAGCTAGCGGGAGGGTTCTACGAGCAGTACTTC. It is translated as CASNQLAGGFYEQYF. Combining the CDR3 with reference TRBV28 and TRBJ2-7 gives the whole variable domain DVKVTQSSRYLVKRTGEKVFLECVQDMDHENMFWYRQDPGLGLRLIYFSYDVKMKEKGDIPEGYSVSREKKERFSLILESASTNQTSMYLCASNQLAGGFYEQYFGPGTRLTVT.

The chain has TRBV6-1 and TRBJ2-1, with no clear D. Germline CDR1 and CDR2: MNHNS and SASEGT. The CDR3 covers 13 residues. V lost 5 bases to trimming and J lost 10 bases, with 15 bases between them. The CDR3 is CASSIDRVREQFF. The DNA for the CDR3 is TGTGCCAGCAGTATAGACCGCGTCAGAGAGCAGTTCTTC.

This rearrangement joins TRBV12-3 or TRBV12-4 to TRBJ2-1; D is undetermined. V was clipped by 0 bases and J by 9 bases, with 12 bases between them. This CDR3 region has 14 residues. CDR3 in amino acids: CASSLAVLVREQFF. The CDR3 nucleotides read TGTGCCAGCAGTTTAGCGGTCCTAGTCCGTGAGCAGTTCTTC.

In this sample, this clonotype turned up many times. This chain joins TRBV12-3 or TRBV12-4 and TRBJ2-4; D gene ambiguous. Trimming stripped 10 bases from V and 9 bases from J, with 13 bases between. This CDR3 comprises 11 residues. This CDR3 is CATPGLSIQYF. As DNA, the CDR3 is TGTGCCACCCCAGGCCTTAGCATTCAGTACTTC.

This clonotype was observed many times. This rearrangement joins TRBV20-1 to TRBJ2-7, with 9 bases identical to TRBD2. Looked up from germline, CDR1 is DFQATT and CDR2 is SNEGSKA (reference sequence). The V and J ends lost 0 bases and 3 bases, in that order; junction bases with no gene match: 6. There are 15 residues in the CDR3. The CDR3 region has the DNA TGCAGTGCTAGAGATCGGGCGGGAGGGTTCTACGAGCAGTACTTC. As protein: CSARDRAGGFYEQYF.

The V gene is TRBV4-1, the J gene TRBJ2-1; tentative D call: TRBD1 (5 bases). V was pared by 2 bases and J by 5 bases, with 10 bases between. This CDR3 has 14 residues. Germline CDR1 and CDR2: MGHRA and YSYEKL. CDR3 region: CASSQPPQDNEQFF. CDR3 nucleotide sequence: TGCGCCAGCAGCCAACCCCCACAGGACAATGAGCAGTTCTTC.